This passage covers 28 T cell receptor beta chains from one sample sequenced in a study of regulatory T cells in long-lasting Graves disease. With iRepertoire HTBI primers and Arm-PCR of CDR3 regions, TCR beta libraries were built. From the multiplex PCR reads, TCRdb called clonotypes with MiXCR, one entry per CDR3 protein. Found here are about 620,000 distinct CDR3 sequences, 15% to 20% of them singletons; the top ten hold around 19%. Specified time point: newly diagnosed GD, antithyroid drugs for less than 3 months. Following extraction of RNA from PBMCs, that RNA was used to make the TCR library. These data also formed part of another study, on T cells in Graves' hyperthyroidism and ophthalmopathy.

The sequencing here drew on peripheral blood mononuclear cells (PBMCs), taken at new diagnosis, from a patient treated with antithyroid drugs. Receptors originate from a woman younger than 45 with Graves disease.

The chain carries TRBV9 and TRBJ2-3; no clear D gene. The CDR3 length is 13 residues. The germline gives CDR1 SGDLS, CDR2 YYNGEE. The V and J ends lost 2 bases and 3 bases respectively, with 7 bases between them. The chain's CDR3 is CASSVTTTDTQYF. CDR3 nucleotides: TGTGCCAGCAGCGTTACCACTACAGATACGCAGTATTTT.

The chain uses TRBV28 and TRBJ2-4, with 8 bases fitting TRBD1. The germline V gene encodes CDR1 MDHEN and CDR2 SYDVKM. The CDR3 spans 16 residues. After removal of 7 bases from V and 5 bases from J, the junction contained 13 bases not matched to a gene. CDR3 DNA sequence: TGTGCCAGCAATGGACAGGGCTTAGGCGCCCAAAACATTCAGTACTTC. Protein product: CASNGQGLGAQNIQYF.

This clonotype was detected only a few times. V is TRBV5-6 and J is TRBJ2-5; weak D call: TRBD1 (5 bases). V dropped 2 bases and J dropped 5 bases, with 13 bases sitting between them. CDR3 length equals 14 residues. Per germline, CDR1 SGHDT and CDR2 YYEEEE. The CDR3 is CASSFSGRKETQYF. In DNA form, the CDR3 reads TGTGCCAGCAGCTTCTCAGGGCGGAAGGAGACCCAGTACTTC.

The sample holds many counts of this clonotype. This rearrangement joins TRBV2 to TRBJ1-2; D call uncertain. V lost 1 base, J lost 6 bases, and 6 bases lay in between. The CDR3 has 12 amino acids. Germline V gene data show CDR1 as SNHLY and CDR2 as FYNNEI. The CDR3 DNA sequence: TGTGCCAGCAGTGAAGAGGCTAATGGCTACACCTTC. Amino acid sequence: CASSEEANGYTF.

This clonotype was seen at least ten times. The chain combines TRBV28 with TRBJ1-5; 7 nucleotides line up with TRBD1. The germline CDR1 and CDR2 sequences are MDHEN and SYDVKM. J was trimmed by 3 bases and V by 4 bases; bases with no gene match: 3. This CDR3 has 14 amino acids. CDR3 DNA: TGTGCCAGCAGTTGGGGACAGAACAATCAGCCCCAGCATTTT. It codes for CASSWGQNNQPQHF.

The sample holds many counts of this clonotype. A read error may produce the germline difference seen at one junction end. The rearrangement uses TRBV20-1 and TRBJ2-7, with D unresolved. The CDR3 spans 12 residues. Germline V gene lookup returns CDR1 DFQATT and CDR2 SNEGSKA (reference sequence). The CDR3 loop is CSPRYGPYEQYF. CDR3 nucleotide sequence: TGCAGTCCTAGGTACGGGCCCTACGAGCAGTACTTC.

A note on this clonotype: Since a much larger clone is just one base distant, this may be a read error. Given the absence of the conserved phenylalanine or tryptophan at the CDR3 end, a read error is likely. V and J are TRBV15 and TRBJ2-1; weak D call: TRBD2 (6 bases). The V end lost 1 base, the J end lost 7 bases, and 8 bases lay between the germline ends. CDR3 length: 13 residues. The germline V gene encodes CDR1 LNHNV and CDR2 YYDKDF (reference sequence). The CDR3 DNA follows: TGTGCCACCAGCAGAGGACTAGGGAATGAGCAGTTCTCC. Translation: CATSRGLGNEQFS.

This clonotype was found a few times. This chain joins TRBV20-1 and TRBJ1-1, with D uncertain. CDR3 length: 11 residues. Germline CDR1 is DFQATT and CDR2 is SNEGSKA (reference sequence). This CDR3 is CSTARSTEAFF. For the CDR3, the DNA is TGCTCCACCGCTCGGTCCACTGAAGCTTTCTTT.

This clonotype was detected ten times or more. This chain connects TRBV2 to TRBJ2-7; the D gene is possibly TRBD1 (5 bases). Germline CDR1 reads SNHLY; CDR2 reads FYNNEI. This CDR3 spans 13 amino acids. The germline V and J ends were trimmed by 7 bases and 0 bases, with 10 bases remaining between them. CDR3 sequence reads: CASTQGGSYEQYF. As DNA, the CDR3 is TGTGCCAGCACCCAGGGCGGCTCCTACGAGCAGTACTTC.

This clonotype showed up just a few times. The V gene is TRBV18, the J gene TRBJ1-1; D is perhaps TRBD1 (5 bases). Trimming removed 0 bases at V and 1 base at J, with 18 bases between. Per the germline V gene, CDR1 is KGHSH and CDR2 is LQKENI. The CDR3 loop spans 18 amino acids. CDR3 region: CASSPPPGRVYPNTEAFF. In DNA, the CDR3 is TGTGCCAGCTCACCACCTCCGGGCAGGGTGTATCCGAACACTGAAGCTTTCTTT.

This clonotype was recorded many times. V and J are TRBV28 and TRBJ1-2; 9 bases fit TRBD1. J was trimmed by 4 bases and V by 4 bases; bases with no gene match: 7. Germline-derived CDR1 and CDR2 are MDHEN and SYDVKM. The CDR3 covers 15 residues. CDR3 loop: CASSSRDRAGYGYTF. As DNA, the CDR3 is TGTGCCAGCAGTTCCCGGGACAGGGCGGGCTATGGCTACACCTTC.

This clonotype was observed at least ten times. This sequence joins TRBV5-1 and TRBJ1-2; the match to TRBD1 covers 9 bases. The CDR3 is 14 amino acids. V was clipped by 5 bases and J by 6 bases; unmatched bases: 8. Germline CDR1 reads SGHRS; CDR2 reads YFSETQ. The chain's CDR3 is CASSYGDRADGYTF. As DNA, the CDR3 is TGCGCCAGCAGTTATGGGGACAGGGCGGATGGCTACACCTTC.

This clonotype was counted ten times or more. V is TRBV28 and J is TRBJ1-6; 8 bases agree with TRBD1. The length of the CDR3 is 14 residues. Germline V gene sequence: CDR1 MDHEN, CDR2 SYDVKM. V lost 3 bases to trimming and J lost 9 bases; unmatched junction nucleotides: 4. CDR3 sequence reads: CASSFQGAPSPLHF. CDR3 DNA sequence: TGTGCCAGCAGTTTTCAGGGGGCCCCTTCACCCCTCCACTTT. Together with reference TRBV28 and TRBJ1-6, the CDR3 gives the full variable domain: DVKVTQSSRYLVKRTGEKVFLECVQDMDHENMFWYRQDPGLGLRLIYFSYDVKMKEKGDIPEGYSVSREKKERFSLILESASTNQTSMYLCASSFQGAPSPLHFGNGTRLTVT.

This sequence joins TRBV4-1 and TRBJ2-5, with D perhaps TRBD1 or TRBD2 (5 bases each). V lost 0 bases to trimming and J lost 2 bases, with 19 bases between them. This CDR3 is built from 18 residues. The V gene's germline CDR1 is MGHRA and CDR2 YSYEKL. The CDR3 bases are TGCGCCAGCAGCCAAGATCTAGCAGGGAGAGGTGGGCAAGAGACCCAGTACTTC. Protein product: CASSQDLAGRGGQETQYF.

This clonotype was counted ten times or more. The rearrangement links TRBV6-2 or TRBV6-3 to TRBJ1-1; D gene ambiguous. The CDR3 consists of 13 residues. CDR1 is MNHEY, CDR2 SVGEGT, per germline. The V and J ends lost 6 bases and 1 base respectively, with 9 bases between them. CDR3 sequence (DNA): TGTGCCAGCAGCCAAGTCGAGAACACTGAAGCTTTCTTT. Its translation is CASSQVENTEAFF.

This clonotype was seen only a few times. The chain has TRBV28 and TRBJ2-3; 7 positions match TRBD2. From germline, CDR1 is MDHEN and CDR2 SYDVKM. V lost 2 bases, J lost 13 bases, and 9 bases stayed unmatched. The CDR3 spans 13 residues. CDR3 in amino acids: CASSLAEGLEEYF. For the CDR3, the DNA is TGTGCCAGCAGTTTAGCGGAAGGACTAGAGGAGTATTTT.

A note on this clonotype: A read error is possible here, since a much larger clone lies one base away. The genes are TRBV15 and TRBJ1-1, with D tentatively TRBD1 (6 bases). V lost 5 bases and J lost 3, with 10 bases in between. The germline gives CDR1 LNHNV, CDR2 YYDKDF (reference sequence). The CDR3 runs to 13 residues. The CDR3 region is CATSRRGDTEAFF. As DNA, the CDR3 is TGTGCCACCAGCCGTAGGGGGGACACTGAAGCTTTCTTT.

The rearrangement links TRBV20-1 to TRBJ2-3; no clear D. Per the germline V gene, CDR1 is DFQATT and CDR2 is SNEGSKA (reference sequence). V lost 6 bases and J 0 bases, leaving 13 bases between the germline ends. The CDR3 is 14 amino acids. This chain's CDR3 is CSALLLTSTDTQYF. The CDR3 coding sequence is TGCAGTGCCCTCCTCCTGACCAGCACAGATACGCAGTATTTT.

In its sample, this clonotype was seen once. The chain links TRBV5-1 to TRBJ1-2; D not certain. The CDR3 runs 13 residues. In germline, CDR1 is SGHRS, CDR2 YFSETQ. Trimming cost V 1 base and J 8 bases, with 12 bases left between them. CDR3 coding DNA: TGCGCCAGCAGCTTGAGCCCCAATGCGGGCTACACCTTC. It encodes CASSLSPNAGYTF.

The chain is built from TRBV7-3 and TRBJ2-6, with a weak D call TRBD1 (6 bases). V was pared by 3 bases and J by 0 bases, with 12 bases between. Germline CDR1 reads SGHTA; CDR2 reads FQGTGA. There are 17 residues in the CDR3. CDR3 amino acids: CASSFATGRSGANVLTF. The CDR3 DNA is TGTGCCAGCAGCTTTGCCACAGGGCGCTCTGGGGCCAACGTCCTGACTTTC. Using reference TRBV7-3 and TRBJ2-6 for the parts outside the CDR3, the full variable domain is GAGVSQTPSNKVTEKGKYVELRCDPISGHTALYWYRQSLGQGPEFLIYFQGTGAADDSGLPNDRFFAVRPEGSVSTLKIQRTERGDSAVYLCASSFATGRSGANVLTFGAGSRLTVL.

This clonotype came up a few times. The chain is built from TRBV5-4 and TRBJ2-7, with 8 nucleotides matching TRBD2. CDR3 size: 15 residues. Germline loops: CDR1 SGHNT, CDR2 YYREEE (reference sequence). Losses at the gene ends were 3 bases for V and 5 bases for J; bases not matched to a gene: 10. CDR3 protein: CASSSKAGAPHEQYF. CDR3 DNA: TGTGCCAGCAGCTCTAAAGCGGGAGCCCCCCACGAGCAGTACTTC.

This clonotype was picked up many times. The chain is built from TRBV7-2 and TRBJ2-1; 8 bases are shared with TRBD1. CDR3 length: 14 residues. Trimming removed 5 bases from V and 8 bases from J; junction bases left unmatched: 8. CDR1 SGHTA and CDR2 FQGNSA come from the germline V gene. The CDR3 sequence is CASSPDRVSYEQFF. CDR3 coding DNA: TGTGCCAGCAGCCCGGACAGGGTCTCTTATGAGCAGTTCTTC.

The CDR3 is CSASRGSYEQYF. The CDR3 DNA sequence: TGCAGTGCTAGCAGGGGCTCCTACGAGCAGTACTTC. The rearrangement links TRBV20-1 to TRBJ2-7, with D possibly TRBD1 on 6 matching bases. There are 12 residues in the CDR3. The germline V gene has CDR1 DFQATT and CDR2 SNEGSKA (reference sequence). Trimming removed 3 bases at V and 0 bases at J, with 6 bases between.

Concerning this clonotype itself: This may be a read error, as it is one base from a much larger clone. This chain uses TRBV7-8 with TRBJ1-1; possible D gene TRBD1, 5 bases. CDR1 is SGHVS, CDR2 FQNEAQ, per germline. The CDR3 consists of 14 residues. Trimming shortened V by 4 bases and J by 0 bases, and 9 bases separated the two germline ends. Here the CDR3 reads CASSWGRVNTEAFF. In DNA form, the CDR3 reads TGTGCCAGCAGCTGGGGACGGGTGAACACTGAAGCTTTCTTT.

To note about this clonotype: This clone may be a read error of a much larger clone one base away. CDR3 protein: CAGSFGQSSTDTQYF. In DNA, the CDR3 is TGTGCCGGCAGTTTCGGGCAATCGAGCACAGATACGCAGTATTTT. This rearrangement joins TRBV28 to TRBJ2-3, with D uncertain. The germline gives CDR1 MDHEN, CDR2 SYDVKM. CDR3 length: 15 amino acids.

This clonotype has a count of ten or more. The chain recombines TRBV7-3 with TRBJ1-1; D is possibly TRBD1 (6 bases). V lost 0 bases and J lost 1, with 9 bases in between. CDR1 is SGHTA and CDR2 is FQGTGA in the germline V gene. This CDR3 has 15 amino acids. The CDR3 DNA reads as TGTGCCAGCAGCTTAACACAGGGAACGAACACTGAAGCTTTCTTT. Translation gives CASSLTQGTNTEAFF.

Only a few counts were recorded for this clonotype. V and J are TRBV5-5 and TRBJ2-3; D could derive from TRBD1 or TRBD2 (5 bases each). The CDR3 sequence is 15 residues long. V was clipped by 5 bases and J by 1 base, with 14 bases between them. Germline assignment: CDR1 SGHKS and CDR2 YYEKEE (reference sequence). CDR3 in amino acids: CASRGRGVGTDTQYF. In nucleotides, the CDR3 is TGTGCCAGCAGAGGTCGGGGCGTGGGCACAGATACGCAGTATTTT.

This clonotype was observed at least ten times. The V gene is TRBV28, the J gene TRBJ1-1; 7 nucleotides match TRBD1. Germline V lookup: CDR1 MDHEN, CDR2 SYDVKM. Trimming took 6 bases from V and 1 from J; bases not matched to a gene: 5. This CDR3 contains 14 residues. CDR3 bases: TGTGCCAGCAGAAACAGGGGCCGGAACACTGAAGCTTTCTTT. This codes for CASRNRGRNTEAFF. Using reference TRBV28 and TRBJ1-1 for the parts outside the CDR3, the full variable domain is DVKVTQSSRYLVKRTGEKVFLECVQDMDHENMFWYRQDPGLGLRLIYFSYDVKMKEKGDIPEGYSVSREKKERFSLILESASTNQTSMYLCASRNRGRNTEAFFGQGTRLTVV.